One and the same sample provided the 21 T cell receptor beta chains below, sequenced in a study of CD8+ T cells in alopecia areata. Once RNA had been extracted, it was reverse transcribed into cDNA to act as the sequencing template. Here immunoSEQ multiplex PCR was the method, and the copy in TCRdb shows in-frame clones only, minus some. The table lists some 240,000 clones, around 57% of them singletons, with 1.6% in the top ten. The treatment: oral pan-JAK inhibitor, 5-10 mg twice daily. This specimen was CD4+ T cells sorted from blood, taken at week 4, from a patient treated with tofacitinib. The receptor source for this set is a human donor with alopecia areata.

This chain links TRBV7-2 with TRBJ1-5; D is unresolved. The V end was cut by 4 bases, the J end by 3 bases, with 13 bases between. The CDR3 extends over 15 amino acids. The germline V gene has CDR1 SGHTA and CDR2 FQGNSA. CDR3 bases: TGTGCCAGCAGCTCCCTCGGCAGACACAATCAGCCCCAGCATTTT. This encodes CASSSLGRHNQPQHF.

V gene TRBV4-1 combines with J gene TRBJ2-3; the D is unclear. Trimming took off 3 bases at V and 5 bases at J, with 18 bases between the two ends. This CDR3 is 16 amino acids long. Germline lookup yields CDR1 MGHRA and CDR2 YSYEKL. The CDR3 is CASSHADATGRDTQYF. DNA for the CDR3: TGCGCCAGCAGCCATGCCGACGCAACGGGCAGAGATACGCAGTATTTT.

The V and J genes are TRBV5-1 and TRBJ1-1; the D is unclear. The CDR3 totals 15 residues. V was cut by 0 bases and J by 4 bases, with 13 bases left in between. Germline assignment: CDR1 SGHRS and CDR2 YFSETQ. CDR3 coding DNA: TGCGCCAGCAGCTTGGAGGGAGAACGACTCACTGAAGCTTTCTTT. Residues: CASSLEGERLTEAFF.

As regards this clone: The sample carries other DNA sequences with the same CDR3. The rearrangement uses TRBV29-1 and TRBJ2-7; D is ambiguous. Germline CDR1 SQVTM, CDR2 ANQGSEA. The germline V and J ends were trimmed by 4 bases and 2 bases, with 6 bases remaining between them. This CDR3 comprises 11 residues. The CDR3 loop reads CSVGRAYEQYF. DNA of the CDR3: TGCAGCGTTGGAAGGGCCTACGAGCAGTACTTC.

The J gene is TRBJ1-2, the V gene TRBV15, with a possible D match to TRBD1 (6 bases). There are 15 residues in the CDR3. V was clipped by 0 bases and J by 7 bases, with 15 bases between them. Germline V gene sequence: CDR1 LNHNV, CDR2 YYDKDF (reference sequence). The CDR3 region has the DNA TGTGCCACCAGCAGAGAACAGGGAGTCATGAGTGGCTACACCTTC. Protein sequence: CATSREQGVMSGYTF.

In this sample, this clone turned up a few times. The rearrangement uses TRBV2 and TRBJ2-3; weak D call: TRBD1 (6 bases). The germline V and J ends were trimmed by 6 bases and 2 bases, with 18 bases remaining between them. Germline CDR1 SNHLY, CDR2 FYNNEI. The CDR3 totals 16 residues. In nucleotides, the CDR3 is TGTGCCAGCAGGCCCACCACAGGGTCCCACACAGATACGCAGTATTTT. Translation gives CASRPTTGSHTDTQYF.

This chain connects TRBV5-1 to TRBJ2-3; 8 nucleotides align to TRBD2. Germline V gene sequence: CDR1 SGHRS, CDR2 YFSETQ. This CDR3 spans 16 amino acids. Trimming took 1 base from V and 2 from J; bases not matched to a gene: 6. CDR3 region: CASSLLAGSVTDTQYF. CDR3 in DNA: TGCGCCAGCAGCTTGTTAGCGGGGAGCGTCACAGATACGCAGTATTTT.

The genes are TRBV27 and TRBJ1-1, with D possibly being TRBD1 (6 bases). V dropped 8 bases and J dropped 3 bases, with 16 bases sitting between them. This CDR3 spans 14 amino acids. The V gene's germline CDR1 is MNHEY and CDR2 SMNVEV (reference sequence). The CDR3 DNA sequence: TGTGCCAGCGGGGGGGCGAGGGGCGACACTGAAGCTTTCTTT. This translates into CASGGARGDTEAFF.

The chain has TRBV29-1 and TRBJ2-3; no definite D call. The CDR3 is made up of 14 amino acids. Trimming removed 3 bases at V and 0 bases at J, with 10 bases between. Germline V gives CDR1 SQVTM, CDR2 ANQGSEA. The CDR3 DNA follows: TGCAGCGTTGACAGACAAGGCAGCACAGATACGCAGTATTTT. The encoded protein is CSVDRQGSTDTQYF.

The chain employs TRBV5-4 and TRBJ1-6; TRBD1 aligns across 9 bases. Germline CDR1 SGHNT, CDR2 YYREEE (reference sequence). Trimming cost V 4 bases and J 11 bases; bases outside gene matches: 4. CDR3 size: 13 residues. For the CDR3, the DNA is TGTGCCAGCAGCCTAGACAGGGGGGCACCCCTCCACTTT. Translation: CASSLDRGAPLHF.

V usage is TRBV29-1 and J usage is TRBJ1-2; 8 bases match TRBD1. The CDR3 runs 14 residues. Trimming took 6 bases from V and 4 from J; bases not matched to a gene: 10. CDR1 and CDR2 from the germline V gene are SQVTM and ANQGSEA. Written as DNA, the CDR3 is TGCAGCGTGGACCGACAGGGGATATCCTATGGCTACACCTTC. It encodes CSVDRQGISYGYTF.

This rearrangement joins TRBV15 to TRBJ1-1; 11 bases match TRBD1. Germline lookup yields CDR1 LNHNV and CDR2 YYDKDF (reference sequence). CDR3 length: 16 residues. V dropped 1 base and J dropped 4; count of bases not matched to a gene: 5. The CDR3 coding sequence is TGTGCCACCAGCAGAGGGACAGGGGGCTTCAGCACTGAAGCTTTCTTT. As protein: CATSRGTGGFSTEAFF.

This chain connects TRBV30 to TRBJ2-7; 8 bases fit TRBD2. V lost 0 bases to trimming and J lost 3 bases; unmatched junction nucleotides: 10. The CDR3 contains 16 residues. Germline V gene data show CDR1 as GTSNPN and CDR2 as SVGIG (reference sequence). The CDR3 spells CAWSVVGTREGYEQYF. CDR3 DNA: TGTGCCTGGAGTGTTGTTGGGACACGGGAGGGCTACGAGCAGTACTTC.

This clone was seen only a few times. The rearrangement joins TRBV27 to TRBJ1-2; D is unresolved. This CDR3 has 17 residues. V gave up 7 bases and J gave up 2 bases, with 23 bases separating them. Germline values: CDR1 MNHEY, CDR2 SMNVEV (reference sequence). The CDR3 sequence: CASTLTFPNLLNYGYTF. For the CDR3, the DNA is TGTGCCAGCACCCTGACATTCCCGAACCTGTTAAACTATGGCTACACCTTC.

The chain has TRBV27 and TRBJ2-3; no definite D call. Per germline, CDR1 MNHEY and CDR2 SMNVEV (reference sequence). V dropped 7 bases and J dropped 2 bases, with 13 bases sitting between them. There are 14 residues in the CDR3. The CDR3 here is CASKASDLTDTQYF. CDR3 in DNA: TGTGCCAGCAAGGCGTCGGACCTCACAGATACGCAGTATTTT.

This chain joins TRBV11-1 and TRBJ1-1; D is possibly TRBD1 (5 bases). CDR1 SGHAT and CDR2 FQDESV come from the germline V gene (reference sequence). Trimming stripped 5 bases from V and 0 bases from J, with 10 bases between. This CDR3 has 14 amino acids. DNA for the CDR3: TGTGCCAGCAGCCTAGGACAACTGAACACTGAAGCTTTCTTT. Protein: CASSLGQLNTEAFF.

The V gene is TRBV29-1, the J gene TRBJ1-6; D unresolved. Germline assignment: CDR1 SQVTM and CDR2 ANQGSEA. This CDR3 is built from 15 residues. V lost 4 bases and J 0 bases, leaving 10 bases between the germline ends. CDR3 DNA: TGCAGCGTTGTTCTGGACTCCTCCTATAATTCACCCCTCCACTTT. Protein: CSVVLDSSYNSPLHF.

This chain links TRBV27 with TRBJ2-7; no clear D. The CDR3 covers 12 residues. Trimming removed 6 bases at V and 7 bases at J, with 13 bases between. CDR1 and CDR2 from the germline V gene are MNHEY and SMNVEV (reference sequence). CDR3 nucleotides: TGTGCCAGCAGAACCCCCTACTTTGAGCAGTACTTC. This gives the protein CASRTPYFEQYF.

This chain links TRBV15 with TRBJ2-5; no clear D gene. CDR1 LNHNV and CDR2 YYDKDF come from the germline V gene (reference sequence). This CDR3 contains 15 residues. Trimming removed 4 bases at V and 4 bases at J, with 16 bases between. The DNA for the CDR3 is TGTGCCACCAGCACGGACCCACTTCTCGGAGAGACCCAGTACTTC. This translates into CATSTDPLLGETQYF. Full variable domain (remainder filled in from reference TRBV15 and TRBJ2-5): DAMVIQNPRYQVTQFGKPVTLSCSQTLNHNVMYWYQQKSSQAPKLLFHYYDKDFNNEADTPDNFQSRRPNTSFCFLDIRSPGLGDTAMYLCATSTDPLLGETQYFGPGTRLLVL.

The chain employs TRBV19 and TRBJ1-1; D uncertain. There are 13 residues in the CDR3. Trimming removed 2 bases from V and 3 bases from J, with 7 bases in between. Germline assignment: CDR1 LNHDA and CDR2 SQIVND (reference sequence). The CDR3 spells CASSIWGYTEAFF. The CDR3 DNA reads as TGTGCCAGTAGTATATGGGGATACACTGAAGCTTTCTTT.

This clone was seen once. The DNA of the CDR3 is TGTGCCAGCAGTTTGCTCCGGGACAGGGAGAACTATGGCTACACCTTC. It yields the protein CASSLLRDRENYGYTF. The gene calls are TRBV27 and TRBJ1-2; the match to TRBD1 covers 9 bases. Germline V gene lookup returns CDR1 MNHEY and CDR2 SMNVEV (reference sequence). V lost 3 bases and J lost 2; bases outside the gene matches: 7. The CDR3 consists of 16 residues.